This T cell receptor beta chain was documented in a study of T cell repertoires in cytomegalovirus infection. Study information: Signatures in public TCR beta sequences pointed to both CMV infection and matching HLA type.

From germline, CDR1 is LNHDA and CDR2 SQIVND (reference sequence). This CDR3 region has 12 residues. Trimming cost V 7 bases and J 13 bases, with 16 bases left between them. TCRdb re-called the reads with MiXCR, one entry per CDR3 protein. Here the sample spans about 460,000 distinct CDR3 sequences, 10% to 12% being singletons. This clonotype was counted a few times. Its antigen remains unidentified. Study-wide results and limits: Using cumulative public TCR beta family frequency, the authors identified those who carried CMV together with the relevant HLA. HLA-C-restricted CMV-specific TCR beta clonotypes prevailed in the ex vivo response.

The chain joins TRBV19 to TRBJ2-2; a weak D match, TRBD2 (6 bases). The sequencing sample was made of PBMCs. This TCR was sampled from a human donor in good health (CMV status not recorded). Some clones in this sample may be carry-over from other donors' samples. The CDR3 reads CASNTSPFALFF. The CDR3 nucleotides read TGTGCCAGTAACACTAGCCCATTTGCGCTGTTTTTT.